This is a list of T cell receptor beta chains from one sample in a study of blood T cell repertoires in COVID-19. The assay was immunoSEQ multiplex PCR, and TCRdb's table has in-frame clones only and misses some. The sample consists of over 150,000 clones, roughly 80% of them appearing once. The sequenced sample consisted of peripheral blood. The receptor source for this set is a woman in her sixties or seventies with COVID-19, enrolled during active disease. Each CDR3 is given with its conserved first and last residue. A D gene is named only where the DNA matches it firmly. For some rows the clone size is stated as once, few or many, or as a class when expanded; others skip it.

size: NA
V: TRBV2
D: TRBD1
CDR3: CASSDGQGYTGELFF

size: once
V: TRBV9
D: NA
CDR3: CASSVGADKETQYF

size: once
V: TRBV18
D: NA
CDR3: CASSPELGRNTEAFF

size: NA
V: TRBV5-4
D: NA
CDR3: CASSRFGDNEQFF

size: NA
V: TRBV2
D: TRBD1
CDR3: CASTTQGRSRAFF

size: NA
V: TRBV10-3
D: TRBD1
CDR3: CAISDSGQGSYGYTF

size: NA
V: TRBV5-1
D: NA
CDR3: CASSAIQGNVYEQYF

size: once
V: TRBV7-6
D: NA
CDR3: CASSLEPVMNTEAFF

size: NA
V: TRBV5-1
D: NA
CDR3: CASSLTVVQGNEQFF

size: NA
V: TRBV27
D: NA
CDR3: CASSLGQAGEKLFF

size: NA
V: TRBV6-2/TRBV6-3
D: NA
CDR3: CASNPRAGREGPQHF

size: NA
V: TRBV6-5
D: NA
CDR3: CASSYSTGREAFF

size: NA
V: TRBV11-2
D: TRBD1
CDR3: CATTGSGTEAFF

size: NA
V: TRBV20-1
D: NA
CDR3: CRAGGTEAFF

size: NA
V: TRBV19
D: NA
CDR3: CASTRQIFSGNTIYF

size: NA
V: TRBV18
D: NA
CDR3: CASSPPGRGKGEQPQHF

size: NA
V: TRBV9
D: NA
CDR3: CASSAMGQNNEKLFF

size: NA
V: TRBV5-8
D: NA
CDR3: CASSPDTNYGYTF

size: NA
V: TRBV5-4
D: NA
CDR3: CASSSDIFSASGYTF

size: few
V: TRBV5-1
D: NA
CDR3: CASSLDRPSTNTQYF

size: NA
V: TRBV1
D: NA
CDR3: CTSSQTGILNQPQHF

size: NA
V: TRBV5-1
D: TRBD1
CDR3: CASSLSGQDGTDTQYF

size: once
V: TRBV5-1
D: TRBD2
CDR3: CASSLDSGRAYEQFF

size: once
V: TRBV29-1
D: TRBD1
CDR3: CSVEEGQGLAEAFF

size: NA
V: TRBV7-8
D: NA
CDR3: CASSPYQVETQYF

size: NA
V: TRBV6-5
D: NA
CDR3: CASSQGRTGELFF

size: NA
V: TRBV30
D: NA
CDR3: CAWRTGLTNEKLFF

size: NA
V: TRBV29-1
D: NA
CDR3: CSARHGGVSGNTIYF

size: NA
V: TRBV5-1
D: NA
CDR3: CASSLADNYGYTF

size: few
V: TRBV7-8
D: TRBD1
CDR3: CASQGEGNQPQHF

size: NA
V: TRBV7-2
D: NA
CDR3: CASSPTGTDTQYF

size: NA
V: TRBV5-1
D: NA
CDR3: CASSLRGKNTGELFF

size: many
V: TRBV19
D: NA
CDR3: CASSGEIGQETQYF

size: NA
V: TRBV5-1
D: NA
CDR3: CASSMWGGGNQPQHF

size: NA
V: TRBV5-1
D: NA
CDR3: CASSRDGLDNEQFF

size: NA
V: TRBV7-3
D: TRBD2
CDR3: CASSLRASGSTGDNEQFF

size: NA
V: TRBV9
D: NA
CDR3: CASSAFSPGYTF

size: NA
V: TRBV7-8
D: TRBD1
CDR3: CASSQDRAVNTEAFF

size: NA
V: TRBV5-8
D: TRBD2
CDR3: CASSAGLAGGRRELFF

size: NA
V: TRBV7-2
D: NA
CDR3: CASSGTSARGETQYF

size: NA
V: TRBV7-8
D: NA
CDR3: CASSLLTVNTEAFF

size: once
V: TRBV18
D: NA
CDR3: CASSPREASFEAFF

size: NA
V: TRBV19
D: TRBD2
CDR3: CASSPGLAGLYEQYF

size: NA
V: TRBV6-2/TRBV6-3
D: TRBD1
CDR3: CASSWGFDRDVYSNQPQHF

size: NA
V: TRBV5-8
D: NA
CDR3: CASSLVTVSSYF

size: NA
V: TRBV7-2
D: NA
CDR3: CASSPGTGSYGYTF

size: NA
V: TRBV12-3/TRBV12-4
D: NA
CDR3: CASSLSPEKLFF

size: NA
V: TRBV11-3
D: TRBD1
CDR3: CASSLGGNDRDVEAFF

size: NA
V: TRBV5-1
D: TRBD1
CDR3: CASGQGFNEKLFF

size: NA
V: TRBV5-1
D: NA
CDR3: CASSLDQGRPQHF

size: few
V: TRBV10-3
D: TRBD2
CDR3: CAIGGLVNTGELFF

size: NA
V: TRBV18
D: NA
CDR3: CASSSGQNYGYTF

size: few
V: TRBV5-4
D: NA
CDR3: CASSAIGLASSYEQYF

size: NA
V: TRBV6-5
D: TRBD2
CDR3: CASSYIAGDYNEQFF

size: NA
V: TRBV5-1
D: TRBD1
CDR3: CASRSNRGGTEAFF

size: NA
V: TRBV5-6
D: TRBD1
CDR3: CASSLAGQGLGNQQFF